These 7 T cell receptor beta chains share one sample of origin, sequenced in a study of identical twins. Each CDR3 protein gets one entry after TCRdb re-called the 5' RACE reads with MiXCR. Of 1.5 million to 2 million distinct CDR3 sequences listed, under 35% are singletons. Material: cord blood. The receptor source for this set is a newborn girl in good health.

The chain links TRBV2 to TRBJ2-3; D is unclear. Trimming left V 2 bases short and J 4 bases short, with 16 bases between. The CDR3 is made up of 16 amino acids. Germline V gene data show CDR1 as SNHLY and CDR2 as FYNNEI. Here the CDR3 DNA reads TGTGCCAGCAGTGAATCGGGTTTAGGCCGGCCAGATACGCAGTATTTT. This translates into CASSESGLGRPDTQYF. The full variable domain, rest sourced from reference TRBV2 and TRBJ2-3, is EPEVTQTPSHQVTQMGQEVILRCVPISNHLYFYWYRQILGQKVEFLVSFYNNEISEKSEIFDDQFSVERPDGSNFTLKIRSTKLEDSAMYFCASSESGLGRPDTQYFGPGTRLTVL.

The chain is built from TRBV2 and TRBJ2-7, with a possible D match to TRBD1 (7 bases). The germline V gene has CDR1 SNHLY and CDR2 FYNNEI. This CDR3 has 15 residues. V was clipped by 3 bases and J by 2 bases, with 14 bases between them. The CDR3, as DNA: TGTGCCAGCAGTGATTCACAGGGGAGGCCCTACGAGCAGTACTTC. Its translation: CASSDSQGRPYEQYF.

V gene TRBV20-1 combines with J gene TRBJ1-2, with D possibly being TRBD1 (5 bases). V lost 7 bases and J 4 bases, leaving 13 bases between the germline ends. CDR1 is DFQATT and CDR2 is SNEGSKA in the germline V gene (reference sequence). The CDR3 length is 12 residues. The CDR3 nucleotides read TGCAGTGTTAGGTGTGGGGGCTATGGCTACACCTTC. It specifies CSVRCGGYGYTF.

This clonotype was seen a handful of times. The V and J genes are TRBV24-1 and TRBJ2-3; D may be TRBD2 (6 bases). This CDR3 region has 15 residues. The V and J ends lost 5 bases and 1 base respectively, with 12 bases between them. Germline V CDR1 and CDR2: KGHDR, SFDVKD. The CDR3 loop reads CATSGTGLRTDTQYF. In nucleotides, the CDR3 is TGTGCCACCAGTGGAACGGGACTGCGCACAGATACGCAGTATTTT.

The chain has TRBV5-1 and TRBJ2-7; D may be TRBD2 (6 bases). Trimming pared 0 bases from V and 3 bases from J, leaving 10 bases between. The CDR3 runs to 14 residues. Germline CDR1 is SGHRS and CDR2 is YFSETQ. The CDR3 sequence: CASSLAGLFYEQYF. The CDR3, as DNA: TGCGCCAGCAGCTTGGCGGGACTGTTCTACGAGCAGTACTTC.

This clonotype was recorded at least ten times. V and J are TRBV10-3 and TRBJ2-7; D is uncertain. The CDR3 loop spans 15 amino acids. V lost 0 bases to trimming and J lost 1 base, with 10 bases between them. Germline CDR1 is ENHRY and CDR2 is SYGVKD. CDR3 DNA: TGTGCCATCAGTGAGTCGGCAGAATGGTCCTACGAGCAGTACTTC. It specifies CAISESAEWSYEQYF.

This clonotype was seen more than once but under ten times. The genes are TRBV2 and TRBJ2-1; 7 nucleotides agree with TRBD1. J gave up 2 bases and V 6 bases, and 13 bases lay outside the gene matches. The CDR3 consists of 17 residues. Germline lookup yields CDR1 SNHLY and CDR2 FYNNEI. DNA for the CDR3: TGTGCCAGCAGCCCCATGACAGGGACCCCCCCCTACAATGAGCAGTTCTTC. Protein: CASSPMTGTPPYNEQFF.